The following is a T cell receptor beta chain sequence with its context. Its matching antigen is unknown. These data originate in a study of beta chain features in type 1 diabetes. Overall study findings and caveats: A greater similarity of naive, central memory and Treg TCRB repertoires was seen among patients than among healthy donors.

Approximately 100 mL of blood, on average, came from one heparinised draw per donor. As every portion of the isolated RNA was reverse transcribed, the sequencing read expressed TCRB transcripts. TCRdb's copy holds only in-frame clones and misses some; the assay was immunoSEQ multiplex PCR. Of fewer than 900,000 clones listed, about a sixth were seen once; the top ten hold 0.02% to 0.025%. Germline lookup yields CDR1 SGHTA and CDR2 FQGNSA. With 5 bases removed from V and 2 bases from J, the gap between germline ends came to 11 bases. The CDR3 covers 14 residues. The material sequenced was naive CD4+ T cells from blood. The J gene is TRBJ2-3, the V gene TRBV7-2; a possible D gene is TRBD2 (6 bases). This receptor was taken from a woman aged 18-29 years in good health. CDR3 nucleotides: TGTGCCAGCAGCCTCGGGACTCCCACAGATACGCAGTATTTT. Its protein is CASSLGTPTDTQYF. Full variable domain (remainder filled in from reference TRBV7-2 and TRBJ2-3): GAGVSQSPSNKVTEKGKDVELRCDPISGHTALYWYRQSLGQGLEFLIYFQGNSAPDKSGLPSDRFSAERTGGSVSTLTIQRTQQEDSAVYLCASSLGTPTDTQYFGPGTRLTVL.